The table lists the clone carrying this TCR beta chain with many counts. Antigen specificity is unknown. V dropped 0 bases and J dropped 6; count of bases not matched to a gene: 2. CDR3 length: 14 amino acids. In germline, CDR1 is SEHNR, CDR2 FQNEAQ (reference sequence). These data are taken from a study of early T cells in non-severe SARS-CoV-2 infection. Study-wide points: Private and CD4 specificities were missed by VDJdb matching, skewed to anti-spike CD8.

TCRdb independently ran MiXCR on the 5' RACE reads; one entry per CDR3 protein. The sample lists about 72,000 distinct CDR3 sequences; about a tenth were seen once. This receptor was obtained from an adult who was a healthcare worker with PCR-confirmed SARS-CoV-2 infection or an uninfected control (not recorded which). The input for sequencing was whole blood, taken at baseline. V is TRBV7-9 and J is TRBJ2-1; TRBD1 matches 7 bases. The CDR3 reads CASSLAHRGNEQFF. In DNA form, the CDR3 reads TGTGCCAGCAGCTTAGCCCACAGGGGCAATGAGCAGTTCTTC.